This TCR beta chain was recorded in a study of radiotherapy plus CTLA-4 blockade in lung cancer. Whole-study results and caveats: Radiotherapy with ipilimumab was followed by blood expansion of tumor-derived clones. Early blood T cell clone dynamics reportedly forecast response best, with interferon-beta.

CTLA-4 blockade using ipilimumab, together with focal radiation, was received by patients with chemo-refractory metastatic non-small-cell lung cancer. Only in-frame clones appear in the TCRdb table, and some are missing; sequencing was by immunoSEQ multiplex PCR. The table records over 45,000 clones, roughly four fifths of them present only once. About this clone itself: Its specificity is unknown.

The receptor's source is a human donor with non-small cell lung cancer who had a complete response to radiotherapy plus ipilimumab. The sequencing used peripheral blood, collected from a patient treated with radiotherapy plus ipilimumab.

The chain's CDR3 is CAWSSLGLAGERGGELFF. The CDR3 nucleotides are TGTGCCTGGAGTTCTCTCGGGCTAGCGGGGGAACGAGGCGGGGAGCTGTTTTTT. The gene calls are TRBV30 and TRBJ2-2; 10 nucleotides align to TRBD2. V was clipped by 2 bases and J by 7 bases; unmatched bases: 16. The germline gives CDR1 GTSNPN, CDR2 SVGIG (reference sequence). The CDR3 is made up of 18 amino acids.